This T cell receptor beta chain was retrieved from a study of human T cells and chemical hapten exposure. Study information: Across samples, TCR yields varied, mostly owing to small differences in pooled library volumes.

The study's findings and limits: Each of the donors had alopecia, so their immune responses may not resemble those of healthy people.

In its sample, this clonotype was seen many times. Its cognate antigen is unknown. TCRdb fed the RACE reads into MiXCR, producing one record per CDR3 protein. The sample lists about 41,000 distinct CDR3 sequences; over 3.5% were seen once. Documented time point: patch test 1, 2 weeks after DPC sensitization. Described treatment: therapeutic diphenylcyclopropenone sensitization with weekly scalp DPC. Whole blood that had not been fractionated was the source of extracted total RNA. Germline loops: CDR1 MRHNA, CDR2 SNTAGT. This CDR3 region has 15 residues. V lost 4 bases to trimming and J lost 1 base, with 11 bases between them.

Sequencing used whole blood, obtained in connection with sensitization to the hapten diphenylcyclopropenone (DPC). The chain couples TRBV6-4 to TRBJ2-1; D may be TRBD2 (6 bases). This receptor was taken from a man in his forties or fifties with alopecia areata. Some clones in this sample may be carry-over from other donors' samples. The CDR3 protein is CASSVLSGSYNEQFF. Written as DNA, the CDR3 is TGTGCCAGCAGTGTTCTTAGCGGTTCCTACAATGAGCAGTTCTTC.